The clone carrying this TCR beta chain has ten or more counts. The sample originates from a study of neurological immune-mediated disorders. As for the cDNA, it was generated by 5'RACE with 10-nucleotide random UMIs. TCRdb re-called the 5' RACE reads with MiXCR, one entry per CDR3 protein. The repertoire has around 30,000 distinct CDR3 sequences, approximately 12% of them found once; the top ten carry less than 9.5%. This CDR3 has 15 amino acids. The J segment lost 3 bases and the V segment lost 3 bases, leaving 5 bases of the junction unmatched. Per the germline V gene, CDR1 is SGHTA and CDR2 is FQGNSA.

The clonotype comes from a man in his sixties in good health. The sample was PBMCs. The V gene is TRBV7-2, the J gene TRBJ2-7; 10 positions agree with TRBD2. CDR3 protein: CASSFVAGGDYEQYF. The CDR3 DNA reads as TGTGCCAGCAGCTTTGTAGCGGGGGGCGACTACGAGCAGTACTTC.